The 22 T cell receptor beta chains reported below all come from one sample, sequenced in a study of response to subunit inactivated influenza vaccine. TCRdb fed the RT-PCR reads into MiXCR, producing one record per CDR3 protein. The table records 400,000 to 650,000 distinct CDR3 sequences, approximately 7.7% of them present only once. The source material was PBMCs from blood, sampled roughly 24 months after vaccination. The receptors derive from a man aged 50-75 years who received an inactivated influenza vaccine.

J is TRBJ1-5 and V is TRBV6-5; a weak D match, TRBD1 (5 bases). The CDR3 length is 16 residues. Looked up from germline, CDR1 is MNHEY and CDR2 is SVGAGI. The ends were cut back, 4 bases at V and 3 bases at J, with 16 bases in the middle. Here the CDR3 reads CASSFETGGTNQPQHF. Here the CDR3 DNA reads TGTGCCAGCAGTTTCGAAACCGGGGGTACCAATCAGCCCCAGCATTTT.

The genes are TRBV20-1 and TRBJ2-3, with D possibly being TRBD2 (6 bases). Trimming left V 4 bases short and J 1 base short, with 15 bases between. Germline V lookup: CDR1 DFQATT, CDR2 SNEGSKA (reference sequence). The CDR3 has 15 residues. CDR3 sequence: CSAISWGTRTDTQYF. CDR3 DNA: TGCAGTGCTATTTCTTGGGGGACTCGCACAGATACGCAGTATTTT.

This chain joins TRBV7-8 and TRBJ2-7; 9 bases align to TRBD2. Germline assignment: CDR1 SGHVS and CDR2 FQNEAQ. The CDR3 consists of 15 residues. Unmatched junction bases numbered 7, after V lost 1 base and J lost 6 bases. The CDR3 DNA follows: TGTGCCAGCAGCTTAGAATGGCGGGAGGGTTCCGAGCAGTACTTC. Translated: CASSLEWREGSEQYF.

This clonotype was seen a handful of times. This chain uses TRBV20-1 with TRBJ1-1; a weak D match, TRBD1 (6 bases). Per germline, CDR1 DFQATT and CDR2 SNEGSKA (reference sequence). The V gene lost 3 bases and the J gene lost 5 bases, with 13 bases spanning the gap. The CDR3 is made up of 13 amino acids. CDR3 protein: CSARRRGGTEAFF. The CDR3 nucleotides are TGCAGTGCTAGGCGGAGGGGGGGGACTGAAGCTTTCTTT.

In this sample, this clonotype turned up many times. This chain uses TRBV7-9 with TRBJ2-7; D assignment may be TRBD1 or TRBD2 (5 bases each). The CDR3 is 13 amino acids. V lost 2 bases, J lost 5 bases, and 10 bases lay in between. Germline V gene sequence: CDR1 SEHNR, CDR2 FQNEAQ (reference sequence). CDR3 protein: CASSLLGRDEQYF. The CDR3, as DNA: TGTGCCAGCAGCTTATTGGGGCGGGACGAGCAGTACTTC.

This clonotype showed up many times. This chain connects TRBV19 to TRBJ2-7, with a weak D call TRBD2 (5 bases). The V gene lost 4 bases and the J gene lost 2 bases, with 9 bases spanning the gap. Germline V gene sequence: CDR1 LNHDA, CDR2 SQIVND (reference sequence). The CDR3 spans 13 residues. The CDR3 nucleotides read TGTGCCAGTAGTACTACCGGGACCTACGAGCAGTACTTC. This sequence encodes CASSTTGTYEQYF.

This chain links TRBV11-2 with TRBJ2-7; 10 bases agree with TRBD1. There are 15 residues in the CDR3. V lost 2 bases to trimming and J lost 7 bases; unmatched junction nucleotides: 8. CDR1 and CDR2 (germline): SGHAT, FQNNGV. CDR3 amino acids: CASSLSGQGGSEQYF. In DNA form, the CDR3 reads TGTGCCAGCAGCTTATCTGGACAGGGGGGTTCGGAGCAGTACTTC.

This rearrangement joins TRBV6-5 to TRBJ2-7; D is unclear. The CDR3 extends over 13 amino acids. CDR1 is MNHEY and CDR2 is SVGAGI in the germline V gene. V was trimmed by 2 bases and J by 3 bases, leaving 8 bases between them. CDR3 coding DNA: TGTGCCAGCAGTTACCGAGCCGGCTACGAGCAGTACTTC. Its protein is CASSYRAGYEQYF.

This clonotype appeared many times. This sequence joins TRBV15 and TRBJ1-2; a possible D gene is TRBD1 (5 bases). The CDR3 extends over 15 amino acids. V gave up 4 bases and J gave up 5 bases, with 17 bases separating them. Germline V gene data show CDR1 as LNHNV and CDR2 as YYDKDF (reference sequence). The CDR3 is CATSKAPTANYGYTF. The CDR3 DNA sequence: TGTGCCACCAGCAAGGCCCCGACAGCGAATTATGGCTACACCTTC.

V and J are TRBV5-1 and TRBJ2-1; 11 nucleotides agree with TRBD2. The CDR3 runs to 16 residues. The ends lost 3 bases at V and 5 bases at J; junction bases unmatched: 7. Germline CDR1 and CDR2: SGHRS and YFSETQ. CDR3 sequence (DNA): TGCGCCAGCAGCTCGGGGCTGGGACTAGCGGACAATGAGCAGTTCTTC. The encoded protein is CASSSGLGLADNEQFF.

This clonotype was seen only a few times. This chain joins TRBV28 and TRBJ2-1; 7 bases match TRBD2. V was pared by 3 bases and J by 7 bases, with 12 bases of the junction left unmatched. Germline loops: CDR1 MDHEN, CDR2 SYDVKM. CDR3 size: 16 residues. The CDR3 DNA follows: TGTGCCAGCAGTTTGCTCGCGGGAGCAAGAATTAATGAGCAGTTCTTC. Residues: CASSLLAGARINEQFF. Complete variable domain (other parts from reference TRBV28 and TRBJ2-1): DVKVTQSSRYLVKRTGEKVFLECVQDMDHENMFWYRQDPGLGLRLIYFSYDVKMKEKGDIPEGYSVSREKKERFSLILESASTNQTSMYLCASSLLAGARINEQFFGPGTRLTVL.

The chain links TRBV7-2 to TRBJ2-7; D is possibly TRBD2 (5 bases). CDR1 SGHTA and CDR2 FQGNSA come from the germline V gene. The CDR3 consists of 15 residues. The V and J ends lost 1 base and 3 bases respectively, with 13 bases between them. The CDR3 loop reads CASSLGGLGFYEQYF. In nucleotides, the CDR3 is TGTGCCAGCAGCTTAGGAGGGTTGGGTTTCTACGAGCAGTACTTC. Full variable domain (missing parts from reference TRBV7-2 and TRBJ2-7): GAGVSQSPSNKVTEKGKDVELRCDPISGHTALYWYRQSLGQGLEFLIYFQGNSAPDKSGLPSDRFSAERTGGSVSTLTIQRTQQEDSAVYLCASSLGGLGFYEQYFGPGTRLTVT.

This clonotype appeared a few times. At one end, the junction sequence differs from germline, possibly due to a read error. The chain is built from TRBV20-1 and TRBJ2-1; D call uncertain. CDR1 is DFQATT, CDR2 SNEGSKA, per germline (reference sequence). The CDR3 totals 8 residues. The CDR3 DNA reads as TGCAGTGCTGGACCCCTAGGGTTC. This translates into CSAGPLGF.

This clonotype was found once. The chain joins TRBV6-2 or TRBV6-3 to TRBJ2-2; 13 bases map to TRBD2. V shed 4 bases and J 7 bases; nucleotides not matched to a gene: 15. Per the germline V gene, CDR1 is MNHEY and CDR2 is SVGEGT. The CDR3 totals 19 residues. The CDR3 protein is CASSSITGTSGVHDGELFF. DNA of the CDR3: TGTGCCAGCAGTTCGATAACAGGGACTAGCGGGGTTCACGACGGGGAGCTGTTTTTT.

This clonotype occurred a few times. The rearrangement links TRBV6-6 to TRBJ1-6; D remains unclear. V lost 5 bases to trimming and J lost 7 bases, with 6 bases between them. Germline V gene data show CDR1 as MNHNY and CDR2 as SVGAGI (reference sequence). CDR3 size: 12 residues. The CDR3 region has the DNA TGTGCCAGCAGTGGATTAAATTCACCCCTCCACTTT. This codes for CASSGLNSPLHF.

This clonotype occurred many times. This sequence joins TRBV12-3 or TRBV12-4 and TRBJ2-7, with D maybe TRBD1 (6 bases). The CDR3 is 13 amino acids. Trimming pared 2 bases from V and 5 bases from J, leaving 10 bases between. The CDR3 sequence: CASSLWGLHEQYF. In DNA, the CDR3 is TGTGCCAGCAGTTTATGGGGGCTACACGAGCAGTACTTC.

This clonotype was seen many times. The rearrangement links TRBV9 to TRBJ1-5, with TRBD1 matching over 9 bases. Trimming removed 2 bases from V and 5 bases from J; junction bases left unmatched: 2. This CDR3 is 14 amino acids long. The germline V gene has CDR1 SGDLS and CDR2 YYNGEE. The CDR3 DNA is TGTGCCAGCAGCGTGGGACAGGGAGATCAGCCCCAGCATTTT. This codes for CASSVGQGDQPQHF.

In this sample, this clonotype turned up many times. The rearrangement uses TRBV29-1 and TRBJ1-2, with TRBD1 matching 7 bases. Germline V gives CDR1 SQVTM, CDR2 ANQGSEA. V trimming: 1 base; J trimming: 4 bases; junction bases outside the gene matches: 12. The CDR3 totals 16 residues. CDR3 region: CSVEAALKRGLYGYTF. CDR3 DNA sequence: TGCAGCGTTGAAGCCGCCCTAAAGAGGGGGCTCTATGGCTACACCTTC.

This clonotype appeared a few times. J is TRBJ1-2 and V is TRBV7-8, with D perhaps TRBD1 (5 bases). Germline assignment: CDR1 SGHVS and CDR2 FQNEAQ. The CDR3 runs 13 residues. The V gene lost 6 bases and the J gene lost 6 bases, with 14 bases spanning the gap. The DNA of the CDR3 is TGTGCCAGCAGTCGACTCAGGGCCGATGGCTACACCTTC. It translates to CASSRLRADGYTF.

This clonotype has a count of ten or more. This sequence joins TRBV6-5 and TRBJ2-7; possibly TRBD1 for D (6 bases). This CDR3 region has 16 residues. Per the germline V gene, CDR1 is MNHEY and CDR2 is SVGAGI. The germline V and J ends were trimmed by 2 bases and 2 bases, with 16 bases remaining between them. In DNA form, the CDR3 reads TGTGCCAGCAGTTACAATTCCCCTCGGACAGCCTACGAGCAGTACTTC. It yields the protein CASSYNSPRTAYEQYF.

This clonotype turned up a few times. The chain links TRBV20-1 to TRBJ1-6, with 9 bases identical to TRBD1. The V and J ends lost 4 bases and 7 bases, in that order; junction bases with no gene match: 11. CDR3 size: 16 residues. Germline CDR1 reads DFQATT; CDR2 reads SNEGSKA (reference sequence). In DNA, the CDR3 is TGCAGTGCTACTCCTTTGGGACAGGGAGGAAATTCACCCCTCCACTTT. Translating gives CSATPLGQGGNSPLHF.

This clonotype was counted at least ten times. The chain is built from TRBV4-3 and TRBJ2-3; D unresolved. The CDR3 length is 15 residues. Trimming shortened V by 0 bases and J by 2 bases, and 9 bases separated the two germline ends. Germline V gene data show CDR1 as LGHNA and CDR2 as YSLEER. CDR3 residues: CASSQDSSDTDTQYF. CDR3 bases: TGCGCCAGCAGCCAAGATTCAAGCGACACAGATACGCAGTATTTT.